Included here is one TCR beta chain sequence, with context. The V gene lost 4 bases and the J gene lost 2 bases, with 10 bases spanning the gap. The germline V gene has CDR1 SQVTM and CDR2 ANQGSEA. The CDR3 loop spans 13 amino acids. The data were obtained in a study of CD8 T cells in Susac syndrome. Across the whole study: Patients with Susac syndrome were therapy-naive, on corticosteroids, or on intravenous immunoglobulin alone at the time that blood was drawn.

Random-hexamer reverse transcription was applied to roughly 0.45 to 1 ug RNA. TCRdb re-derived calls from the immunoSEQ multiplex PCR reads in MiXCR, one entry per CDR3 protein. The sample contains around 170,000 distinct CDR3 sequences, nearly 97% of which appear only once. The sequence came from a human donor with Susac syndrome. The sequenced material came from CD4+ T cells from PBMCs. The J gene is TRBJ2-3, the V gene TRBV29-1; D is unresolved. In nucleotides, the CDR3 is TGCAGCGTTGCCCACGCCTACACAGATACGCAGTATTTT. Translation gives CSVAHAYTDTQYF.